The subject of this entry is one T cell receptor beta chain. What it binds is not known. This sample is part of a study of T cell responses to AZD1222 COVID-19 vaccine. General study findings and limits: Sampling that yielded the repertoires occurred only after the peak T cell response. White British people made up most donors, females outnumbered males, and clonal diversity was possibly underestimated. Spike was spanned by vaccine-associated CD4 TCRs, with dominance at 160-218 and 743-854.

TCRdb's table, derived via immunoSEQ multiplex PCR, lists solely in-frame clones and lacks some. The repertoire table contains around 140,000 clones. V was shortened by 2 bases and J by 0 bases, with 11 bases between the two germline ends. The CDR3 contains 15 residues. The germline gives CDR1 SGDLS, CDR2 YYNGEE. The chain has TRBV9 and TRBJ1-2; a possible D gene is TRBD1 (5 bases). Sequencing input: peripheral blood. This receptor was identified in an adult in good health. The DNA for the CDR3 is TGTGCCAGCAGCGTTGCCAGGGAAACTAACTATGGCTACACCTTC. The encoded protein is CASSVARETNYGYTF.